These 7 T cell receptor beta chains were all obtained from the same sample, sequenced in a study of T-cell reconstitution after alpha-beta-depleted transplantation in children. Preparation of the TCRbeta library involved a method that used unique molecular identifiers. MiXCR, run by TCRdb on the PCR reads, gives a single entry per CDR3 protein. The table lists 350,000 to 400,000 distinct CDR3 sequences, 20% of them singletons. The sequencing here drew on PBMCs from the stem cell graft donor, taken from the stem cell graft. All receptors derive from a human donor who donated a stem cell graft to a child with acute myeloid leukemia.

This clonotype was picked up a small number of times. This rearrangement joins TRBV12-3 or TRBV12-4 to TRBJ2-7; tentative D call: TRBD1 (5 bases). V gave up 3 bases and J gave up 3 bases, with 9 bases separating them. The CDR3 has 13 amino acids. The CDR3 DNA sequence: TGTGCCAGCAGTTTTGACAGATTCTACGAGCAGTACTTC. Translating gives CASSFDRFYEQYF.

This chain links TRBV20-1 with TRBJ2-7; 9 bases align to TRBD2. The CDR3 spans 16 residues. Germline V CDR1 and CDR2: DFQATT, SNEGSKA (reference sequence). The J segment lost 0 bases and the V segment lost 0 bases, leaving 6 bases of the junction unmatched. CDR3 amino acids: CSARDLLAGTSYEQYF. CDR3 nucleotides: TGCAGTGCTAGAGATCTCCTAGCGGGAACCTCCTACGAGCAGTACTTC.

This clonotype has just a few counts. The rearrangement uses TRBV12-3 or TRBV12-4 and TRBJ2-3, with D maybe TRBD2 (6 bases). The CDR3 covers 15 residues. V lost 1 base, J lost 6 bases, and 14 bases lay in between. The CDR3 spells CASSLGYPAGDTQYF. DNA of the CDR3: TGTGCCAGCAGTTTAGGCTACCCAGCGGGCGATACGCAGTATTTT.

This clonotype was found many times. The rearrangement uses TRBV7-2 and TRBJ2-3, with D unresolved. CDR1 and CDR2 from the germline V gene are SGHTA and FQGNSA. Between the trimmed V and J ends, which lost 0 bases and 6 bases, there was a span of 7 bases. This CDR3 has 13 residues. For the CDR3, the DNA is TGTGCCAGCAGCTTAGCGCACCAGGATACGCAGTATTTT. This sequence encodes CASSLAHQDTQYF.

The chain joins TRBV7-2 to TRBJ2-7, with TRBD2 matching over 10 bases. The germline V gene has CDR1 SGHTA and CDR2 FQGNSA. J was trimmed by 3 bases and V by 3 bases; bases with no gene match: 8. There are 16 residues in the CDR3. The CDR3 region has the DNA TGTGCCAGCAGCTTTTTTATAGCGGGGGGCAACTACGAGCAGTACTTC. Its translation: CASSFFIAGGNYEQYF.

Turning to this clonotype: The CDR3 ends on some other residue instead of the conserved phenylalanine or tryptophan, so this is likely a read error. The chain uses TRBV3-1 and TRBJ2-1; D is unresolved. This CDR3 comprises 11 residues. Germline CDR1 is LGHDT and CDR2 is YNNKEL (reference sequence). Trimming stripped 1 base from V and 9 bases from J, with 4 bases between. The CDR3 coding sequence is TGTGCCAGCAGCCAAGGGCCTGAGCAGTTCCTC. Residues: CASSQGPEQFL.

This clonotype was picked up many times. CDR3 bases: TGTGCCAGCAGCTTAGACGGGAGAGGGACCGGGGAGCTGTTTTTT. This encodes CASSLDGRGTGELFF. The J gene is TRBJ2-2, the V gene TRBV7-2, with D maybe TRBD2 (6 bases). Germline V gene lookup returns CDR1 SGHTA and CDR2 FQGNSA. V was clipped by 1 base and J by 5 bases, with 11 bases between them. The CDR3 is 15 residues long.